The 21 T cell receptor beta chains in this list originate from one sample, sequenced in a study of blood T cells in healthy people across ages. The use of a sample-barcoded 5' primer and a J-beta primer mix characterized a second PCR of roughly 7 to 12 cycles. Each CDR3 protein is one row after TCRdb ran MiXCR on the 5' RACE reads. The data contain about 830,000 distinct CDR3 sequences, 62% of them singletons. The source material was blood. These receptors all come from a man aged 30 to 45 in good health.

The chain joins TRBV20-1 to TRBJ2-3, with 10 nucleotides matching TRBD2. The J segment lost 0 bases and the V segment lost 1 base, leaving 4 bases of the junction unmatched. Germline CDR1 DFQATT, CDR2 SNEGSKA (reference sequence). There are 16 residues in the CDR3. The CDR3 sequence is CSARGTSGASTDTQYF. The CDR3 DNA follows: TGCAGTGCTAGAGGGACTAGCGGAGCTAGCACAGATACGCAGTATTTT.

This chain uses TRBV7-2 with TRBJ2-3; TRBD1 might be the D (7 bases). Germline CDR1 SGHTA, CDR2 FQGNSA. Trimming removed 5 bases at V and 4 bases at J, with 16 bases between. There are 15 residues in the CDR3. The CDR3 sequence is CASSITGEVADTQYF. CDR3 DNA: TGTGCCAGCAGCATAACAGGGGAGGTCGCAGATACGCAGTATTTT.

This chain connects TRBV5-1 to TRBJ2-5; D may correspond to TRBD1 or TRBD2 (5 bases each). Trimming left V 6 bases short and J 5 bases short, with 17 bases between. The CDR3 consists of 14 residues. From germline, CDR1 is SGHRS and CDR2 YFSETQ. The chain's CDR3 is CASTSGGSEETQYF. DNA of the CDR3: TGCGCCAGCACCTCTGGGGGTTCCGAGGAGACCCAGTACTTC. Together with reference TRBV5-1 and TRBJ2-5, the CDR3 gives the full variable domain: KAGVTQTPRYLIKTRGQQVTLSCSPISGHRSVSWYQQTPGQGLQFLFEYFSETQRNKGNFPGRFSGRQFSNSRSEMNVSTLELGDSALYLCASTSGGSEETQYFGPGTRLLVL.

The chain has TRBV2 and TRBJ2-1, with TRBD1 matching 7 bases. The V gene's germline CDR1 is SNHLY and CDR2 FYNNEI. The CDR3 runs to 14 residues. Trimming took 7 bases from V and 7 from J; bases not matched to a gene: 10. The CDR3 DNA reads as TGTGCCAGCATCGGGACCCCAGGGGGAAATGAGCAGTTCTTC. It translates to CASIGTPGGNEQFF.

This clonotype was counted a few times. The V gene is TRBV4-1, the J gene TRBJ2-6, with a tentative D call TRBD1 (6 bases). The CDR3 is made up of 17 amino acids. The ends were cut back, 2 bases at V and 0 bases at J, with 11 bases in the middle. Germline CDR1 reads MGHRA; CDR2 reads YSYEKL. The CDR3, as DNA: TGCGCCAGCAGCCAAAAACAGGGTAGCTCTGGGGCCAACGTCCTGACTTTC. This gives the protein CASSQKQGSSGANVLTF.

As for this clonotype: Relative to the germline gene, one junction end is altered; a read error may explain this. The V gene is TRBV24-1, the J gene TRBJ1-2; D uncertain. This CDR3 has 12 residues. The V gene's germline CDR1 is KGHDR and CDR2 SFDVKD. The CDR3 loop reads CVTSANNYGYTF. The CDR3 coding sequence is TGTGTCACCAGTGCTAACAACTATGGCTACACCTTC.

This clonotype was found many times. The J gene is TRBJ2-1, the V gene TRBV15; D is uncertain. The germline V gene has CDR1 LNHNV and CDR2 YYDKDF (reference sequence). Trimming took 2 bases from V and 0 from J, leaving 2 bases between them. The CDR3 is 13 residues long. The CDR3 bases are TGTGCCACCAGCAGATCCTCCTACAATGAGCAGTTCTTC. Residues: CATSRSSYNEQFF. Looking up the rest from reference TRBV15 and TRBJ2-1 gives the full variable domain: DAMVIQNPRYQVTQFGKPVTLSCSQTLNHNVMYWYQQKSSQAPKLLFHYYDKDFNNEADTPDNFQSRRPNTSFCFLDIRSPGLGDTAMYLCATSRSSYNEQFFGPGTRLTVL.

The rearrangement joins TRBV12-3 or TRBV12-4 to TRBJ2-1, with D possibly being TRBD2 (6 bases). Trimming took 2 bases from V and 10 from J, leaving 9 bases between them. The CDR3 is made up of 12 amino acids. The CDR3 protein is CASSLRDSEQFF. CDR3 in DNA: TGTGCCAGCAGTTTACGGGACTCCGAGCAGTTCTTC.

This clonotype came up many times. The genes are TRBV6-1 and TRBJ1-2; D is uncertain. Germline values: CDR1 MNHNS, CDR2 SASEGT. CDR3 length: 12 amino acids. V gave up 2 bases and J gave up 4 bases, with 5 bases separating them. The CDR3, as DNA: TGTGCCAGCAGTGAACGCTCCTATGGCTACACCTTC. Protein product: CASSERSYGYTF.

This chain joins TRBV4-2 and TRBJ2-7; 8 bases align to TRBD1. With V trimmed by 0 bases and J by 2 bases, 6 bases remained unmatched. This CDR3 spans 16 amino acids. Germline CDR1 and CDR2: LGHNA and YNFKEQ. CDR3 coding DNA: TGTGCCAGCAGCCAAGAAGAGGACAGGGACCCCTACGAGCAGTACTTC. This translates into CASSQEEDRDPYEQYF.

The J gene is TRBJ1-1, the V gene TRBV7-8, with a tentative D call TRBD1 (6 bases). This CDR3 spans 14 amino acids. Germline V gives CDR1 SGHVS, CDR2 FQNEAQ. V lost 10 bases, J lost 2 bases, and 17 bases lay in between. The CDR3: CATRGTGFNTEAFF. CDR3 bases: TGTGCCACCCGGGGTACAGGGTTTAACACTGAAGCTTTCTTT.

V and J are TRBV2 and TRBJ2-7, with unresolved D. Germline assignment: CDR1 SNHLY and CDR2 FYNNEI. The germline V and J ends were trimmed by 6 bases and 2 bases, with 2 bases remaining between them. The CDR3 runs to 10 residues. The CDR3 DNA follows: TGTGCCAGCAGAACCTACGAGCAGTACTTC. Translated: CASRTYEQYF.

The V call is TRBV20-1, the J call TRBJ1-1; D ambiguous. The CDR3 has 12 residues. Trimming took off 2 bases at V and 0 bases at J, with 4 bases between the two ends. Germline CDR1 DFQATT, CDR2 SNEGSKA (reference sequence). The CDR3 spells CSARLMNTEAFF. The CDR3 nucleotides read TGCAGTGCTAGATTGATGAACACTGAAGCTTTCTTT.

This clonotype showed up just once. The V and J genes are TRBV12-3 or TRBV12-4 and TRBJ1-2; possible D gene TRBD1, 6 bases. This CDR3 contains 12 residues. Trimming left V 6 bases short and J 7 bases short, with 12 bases between. CDR3 residues: CASSYRTAGYTF. DNA for the CDR3: TGTGCCAGCAGCTACCGGACAGCTGGCTACACCTTC.

The chain uses TRBV27 and TRBJ1-6; 7 bases line up with TRBD1. The CDR3 has 17 residues. V lost 2 bases, J lost 0 bases, and 4 bases stayed unmatched. Germline-derived CDR1 and CDR2 are MNHEY and SMNVEV (reference sequence). CDR3 DNA: TGTGCCAGCAGTTTACCGACAGGGAGCTCCTATAATTCACCCCTCCACTTT. Protein: CASSLPTGSSYNSPLHF.

V is TRBV2 and J is TRBJ2-3; 7 nucleotides agree with TRBD1. V dropped 6 bases and J dropped 3; count of bases not matched to a gene: 9. The CDR3 totals 15 residues. Looked up from germline, CDR1 is SNHLY and CDR2 is FYNNEI. The CDR3 DNA is TGTGCCAGCAGGGGGACAGCCGAACGGACAGATACGCAGTATTTT. This codes for CASRGTAERTDTQYF.

The rearrangement joins TRBV28 to TRBJ2-7, with D perhaps assigned TRBD1 or TRBD2 (5 bases each). V was clipped by 3 bases and J by 0 bases, with 9 bases between them. CDR3 length: 14 amino acids. CDR1 and CDR2 from the germline V gene are MDHEN and SYDVKM. The CDR3 sequence: CASSFGAFSYEQYF. The CDR3 DNA is TGTGCCAGCAGTTTCGGGGCCTTCTCCTACGAGCAGTACTTC.

This clonotype has a handful of counts. V usage is TRBV12-5 and J usage is TRBJ1-2; TRBD1 agrees at 8 bases. V was pared by 6 bases and J by 2 bases, with 8 bases of the junction left unmatched. Germline CDR1 reads LGHNT; CDR2 reads FRNRAP. The CDR3 is 15 residues long. The CDR3 protein is CASGGQGDGNYGYTF. The DNA of the CDR3 is TGTGCTAGTGGCGGACAGGGAGACGGGAACTATGGCTACACCTTC.

The V call is TRBV9, the J call TRBJ2-3; TRBD2 aligns across 11 bases. V shed 3 bases and J 3 bases; nucleotides not matched to a gene: 6. CDR1 is SGDLS and CDR2 is YYNGEE in the germline V gene. The length of the CDR3 is 16 residues. CDR3 region: CASSGRSGGATDTQYF. The CDR3 DNA sequence: TGTGCCAGCAGCGGTCGTAGCGGGGGGGCAACAGATACGCAGTATTTT.

The rearrangement uses TRBV7-7 and TRBJ1-1; possibly TRBD1 for D (6 bases). The CDR3 runs to 13 residues. The germline gives CDR1 SSHAT, CDR2 FNYEAQ (reference sequence). V was trimmed by 2 bases and J by 11 bases, leaving 15 bases between them. This CDR3 reads CASSLQGNWGAFF. Here the CDR3 DNA reads TGTGCCAGCAGCTTACAGGGGAATTGGGGGGCTTTCTTT.

The rearrangement joins TRBV11-2 to TRBJ1-1, with D hard to call. The CDR3 totals 13 residues. Trimming cost V 0 bases and J 5 bases, with 7 bases left between them. The V gene's germline CDR1 is SGHAT and CDR2 FQNNGV. The CDR3 loop reads CASSLERETEAFF. CDR3 in DNA: TGTGCCAGCAGCTTAGAGAGGGAAACTGAAGCTTTCTTT.